The 14 T cell receptor beta chains given below trace back to one sample, sequenced in a study of T-cell reconstitution after alpha-beta-depleted transplantation in children. Whole-study results and caveats: By one year post-transplant, T-cell counts and diversity largely arose from T cells that were newly produced.

The antigens for these receptors are not known. Using unique molecular identifiers, the investigators prepared the TCRbeta library. One entry per CDR3 protein results from TCRdb running MiXCR on the PCR reads. There are some 300,000 distinct CDR3 sequences in the sample; less than 9.5% occur only once, and over 7.5% lies in the top ten. The sample was peripheral blood, taken 360 days after TCRalphabeta/CD19-depleted stem cell transplant. Every receptor here comes from a female patient aged 2 to 10 who had a stem cell transplant for Fanconi anemia, so the T cells may come from the graft donor.

The sample holds many counts of this clonotype. The chain combines TRBV12-3 or TRBV12-4 with TRBJ1-3; tentative D call: TRBD1 (5 bases). The V end was cut by 7 bases, the J end by 3 bases, with 13 bases between. This CDR3 comprises 14 residues. As DNA, the CDR3 is TGTGCCAGCATACCCTTGAGGGGTGGAAACACCATATATTTT. It encodes CASIPLRGGNTIYF.

This clonotype was seen many times. The chain is built from TRBV5-1 and TRBJ2-1; D is unclear. Germline V lookup: CDR1 SGHRS, CDR2 YFSETQ. This CDR3 region has 15 residues. Trimming removed 0 bases at V and 1 base at J, with 8 bases between. The CDR3 region is CASSLDWVSYNEQFF. In DNA form, the CDR3 reads TGCGCCAGCAGCTTGGATTGGGTTTCCTACAATGAGCAGTTCTTC. The variable domain in full, with the rest retrieved from reference TRBV5-1 and TRBJ2-1, is KAGVTQTPRYLIKTRGQQVTLSCSPISGHRSVSWYQQTPGQGLQFLFEYFSETQRNKGNFPGRFSGRQFSNSRSEMNVSTLELGDSALYLCASSLDWVSYNEQFFGPGTRLTVL.

This clonotype has ten or more counts. This rearrangement joins TRBV20-1 to TRBJ2-2, with 9 bases matching TRBD2. Per germline, CDR1 DFQATT and CDR2 SNEGSKA (reference sequence). V gave up 3 bases and J gave up 3 bases; unmatched junction bases: 8. The CDR3 totals 16 residues. CDR3 protein: CSARKLAGIYTGELFF. In DNA, the CDR3 is TGCAGTGCTAGGAAGCTAGCGGGGATATACACCGGGGAGCTGTTTTTT.

This clonotype was seen repeatedly, ten times or more. This rearrangement joins TRBV5-1 to TRBJ2-1; D gene uncertain. The CDR3 totals 13 residues. Per germline, CDR1 SGHRS and CDR2 YFSETQ. Trimming stripped 2 bases from V and 7 bases from J, with 10 bases between. The CDR3 DNA is TGCGCCAGCAGCTTCGGCTGGGGTAATGAGCAGTTCTTC. Translating it yields CASSFGWGNEQFF. The full variable domain, completed using reference TRBV5-1 and TRBJ2-1, is KAGVTQTPRYLIKTRGQQVTLSCSPISGHRSVSWYQQTPGQGLQFLFEYFSETQRNKGNFPGRFSGRQFSNSRSEMNVSTLELGDSALYLCASSFGWGNEQFFGPGTRLTVL.

This clonotype has just a few counts. CDR3 in amino acids: CASSSSGRATGELFF. The CDR3 DNA is TGTGCCAGCAGCTCTAGCGGGAGGGCCACCGGGGAGCTGTTTTTT. The chain joins TRBV6-5 to TRBJ2-2; 12 nucleotides match TRBD2. CDR1 is MNHEY and CDR2 is SVGAGI in the germline V gene. This CDR3 comprises 15 residues. V shed 6 bases, J shed 4 bases, and the junction held 3 bases outside the gene matches.

This clonotype was counted only a few times. The V and J genes are TRBV10-2 and TRBJ2-5; D is possibly TRBD2 (6 bases). V was cut by 3 bases and J by 1 base, with 9 bases left in between. Per the germline V gene, CDR1 is WSHSY and CDR2 is SAAADI. The CDR3 runs 14 residues. CDR3 sequence reads: CASSELRGQETQYF. The DNA of the CDR3 is TGCGCCAGCAGTGAACTGCGGGGCCAAGAGACCCAGTACTTC.

In this sample, this clonotype turned up a few times. V and J are TRBV7-9 and TRBJ1-5, with D tentatively TRBD1 (6 bases). Germline loops: CDR1 SEHNR, CDR2 FQNEAQ (reference sequence). Trimming cost V 0 bases and J 7 bases, with 10 bases left between them. The CDR3 has 14 amino acids. CDR3 coding DNA: TGTGCCAGCAGCTTAGCGTCAGGGGAACAGCCCCAGCATTTT. Amino acid sequence: CASSLASGEQPQHF.

Comments on this clonotype: Mismatch with germline at one junction end may stem from a read error. The chain's CDR3 is CASSFRGNEQLF. As DNA, the CDR3 is TGTGCCAGCAGCTTCCGAGGGAATGAGCAGTTATTC. This chain uses TRBV11-2 with TRBJ2-1, with a tentative D call TRBD2 (5 bases). Per the germline V gene, CDR1 is SGHAT and CDR2 is FQNNGV. The CDR3 has 12 amino acids.

This clonotype was seen many times. CDR3 in amino acids: CASSVGLAGYTDTQYF. In nucleotides, the CDR3 is TGTGCCAGCAGCGTCGGACTAGCGGGGTATACAGATACGCAGTATTTT. V is TRBV9 and J is TRBJ2-3, with TRBD2 matching 12 bases. This CDR3 comprises 16 residues. Germline V gene data show CDR1 as SGDLS and CDR2 as YYNGEE. V lost 2 bases and J lost 3; bases outside the gene matches: 4.

In this sample, this clonotype turned up many times. The CDR3 bases are TGTGCCAGCAGCATTTCCGGGACAGGGCCTAACACCGGGGAGCTGTTTTTT. Amino acid sequence: CASSISGTGPNTGELFF. The rearrangement links TRBV9 to TRBJ2-2; TRBD1 matches at 9 bases. Trimming removed 4 bases from V and 2 bases from J; junction bases left unmatched: 9. Germline lookup yields CDR1 SGDLS and CDR2 YYNGEE. The CDR3 has 17 residues.

CDR3 nucleotides: TGTGCCAGCAGCTTGTGGCGGACGCGAGAAATCTATGGCTACACCTTC. Translating gives CASSLWRTREIYGYTF. V and J are TRBV5-6 and TRBJ1-2; D is uncertain. The germline V and J ends were trimmed by 1 base and 4 bases, with 17 bases remaining between them. Germline-derived CDR1 and CDR2 are SGHDT and YYEEEE. This CDR3 contains 16 residues.

This clonotype was recorded at least ten times. This chain joins TRBV20-1 and TRBJ2-5; no clear D gene. Germline V gives CDR1 DFQATT, CDR2 SNEGSKA (reference sequence). CDR3 length equals 13 residues. V was pared by 3 bases and J by 1 base, with 9 bases between. The CDR3 sequence: CSASRRLQETQYF. CDR3 coding DNA: TGCAGTGCTAGTCGCAGACTCCAAGAGACCCAGTACTTC.

This clonotype occurred many times. The V call is TRBV5-1, the J call TRBJ2-5; D might be TRBD1 (6 bases). CDR1 is SGHRS, CDR2 YFSETQ, per germline. The CDR3 length is 15 residues. V dropped 4 bases and J dropped 5 bases, with 18 bases sitting between them. The CDR3, as DNA: TGCGCCAGCAGCCTACTTAGGGGGTCGGGCGAGACCCAGTACTTC. Residues: CASSLLRGSGETQYF.

This clonotype was detected many times. The chain employs TRBV6-5 and TRBJ1-1, with no clear D. This CDR3 comprises 15 residues. Germline CDR1 MNHEY, CDR2 SVGAGI. Between the trimmed V and J ends, which lost 1 base and 0 bases, there was a span of 9 bases. The chain's CDR3 is CASSYYPGMNTEAFF. In nucleotides, the CDR3 is TGTGCCAGCAGTTACTATCCGGGAATGAACACTGAAGCTTTCTTT.